The next 18 T cell receptor beta chains were all read from a single sample in a study of post-analysis software for immune sequencing data. Sequencing libraries made from TCR beta cDNA carried unique molecular identifiers. In TCRdb, the PCR reads were re-called with MiXCR into one record per CDR3 protein. The profile shows some 690,000 distinct CDR3 sequences, about 27% of them singletons. Broader study findings: When patients were compared with controls, a handful of TRBV segments were more frequent, TRBV5-6, TRBV5-1 and TRBV20-1 among them.

These receptors lack a known antigen. The material sequenced was blood. The origin of the receptors is a girl under 18 with multiple sclerosis.

The CDR3 bases are TGCGCCAGCAGATGGGAGAGGGGTCCCTACGAGCAGTACTTC. It specifies CASRWERGPYEQYF. The rearrangement links TRBV5-1 to TRBJ2-7, with D possibly called TRBD1 or TRBD2 (5 bases each). CDR3 length equals 14 residues. Germline V lookup: CDR1 SGHRS, CDR2 YFSETQ. V shed 5 bases and J shed 2 bases, with 14 bases lying between them.

This clonotype has only a few counts. This may be a read error: a much more frequent sequence differs by one nucleotide. J is TRBJ2-5 and V is TRBV29-1, with unresolved D. Germline CDR1 reads SQVTM; CDR2 reads ANQGSEA. The CDR3 is made up of 13 amino acids. V lost 1 base, J lost 4 bases, and 10 bases lay in between. DNA for the CDR3: TGCAGCGTTGAAGCCCGGACCTTAGAGACCCAGTACTTC. It specifies CSVEARTLETQYF.

This clonotype was observed a few times. The genes are TRBV5-6 and TRBJ2-1; 8 bases are a match to TRBD2. CDR1 is SGHDT, CDR2 YYEEEE, per germline. CDR3 length: 15 residues. Trimming removed 7 bases from V and 4 bases from J; junction bases left unmatched: 10. In DNA form, the CDR3 reads TGTGCCAGCGTCTCGGGAGGGGCTCCGTACAATGAGCAGTTCTTC. It encodes CASVSGGAPYNEQFF.

This clonotype occurred many times. This rearrangement joins TRBV29-1 to TRBJ2-1; 7 nucleotides match TRBD1. V gave up 3 bases and J gave up 10 bases; unmatched junction bases: 12. The germline CDR1 and CDR2 sequences are SQVTM and ANQGSEA. The CDR3 consists of 14 residues. The CDR3: CSVDLTGMGQEQFF. The CDR3, as DNA: TGCAGCGTTGATTTGACAGGGATGGGGCAGGAGCAGTTCTTC.

This clonotype was seen more than once but under ten times. The rearrangement links TRBV7-6 to TRBJ2-3, with D possibly matching TRBD2 (5 bases). Germline V CDR1 and CDR2: SGHVS, FNYEAQ. The V end was cut by 5 bases, the J end by 6 bases, with 15 bases between. The CDR3 is made up of 14 amino acids. The CDR3 nucleotides read TGTGCCAGCAGCCCCCGCCTAGCCAGGGATACGCAGTATTTT. As protein: CASSPRLARDTQYF.

The chain uses TRBV20-1 and TRBJ2-3, with a tentative D call TRBD2 (6 bases). The germline V gene encodes CDR1 DFQATT and CDR2 SNEGSKA (reference sequence). Trimming stripped 3 bases from V and 4 bases from J, with 14 bases between. The CDR3 totals 14 residues. CDR3 sequence reads: CSARVGGRADTQYF. For the CDR3, the DNA is TGCAGTGCTAGGGTCGGGGGTCGCGCAGATACGCAGTATTTT.

V and J are TRBV9 and TRBJ2-5, with TRBD1 identical over 7 bases. The germline gives CDR1 SGDLS, CDR2 YYNGEE. The V segment lost 4 bases and the J segment 4 bases; nucleotides outside the gene matches: 10. CDR3 length: 15 residues. The CDR3 DNA reads as TGTGCCAGCAGCCCCCAGGGGGATATCACAGAGACCCAGTACTTC. This encodes CASSPQGDITETQYF.

The chain carries TRBV15 and TRBJ2-3, with 8 nucleotides matching TRBD2. There are 15 residues in the CDR3. Per the germline V gene, CDR1 is LNHNV and CDR2 is YYDKDF (reference sequence). V shed 4 bases, J shed 3 bases, and the junction held 6 bases outside the gene matches. CDR3 DNA: TGTGCCACCAGCACGAAGCGGGAGTGGACAGATACGCAGTATTTT. Encoded protein: CATSTKREWTDTQYF.

This clonotype turned up a few times. V and J are TRBV20-1 and TRBJ2-3; D gene unclear. With 0 bases removed from V and 4 bases from J, the gap between germline ends came to 17 bases. CDR3 size: 16 residues. From germline, CDR1 is DFQATT and CDR2 SNEGSKA (reference sequence). This CDR3 reads CSARDRDDRLSDTQYF. DNA for the CDR3: TGCAGTGCTAGAGATCGTGACGACCGTCTCTCAGATACGCAGTATTTT.

The V call is TRBV7-9, the J call TRBJ1-6, with D possibly being TRBD1 (6 bases). From germline, CDR1 is SEHNR and CDR2 FQNEAQ (reference sequence). Trimming removed 0 bases at V and 6 bases at J, with 12 bases between. The CDR3 consists of 16 residues. The CDR3 nucleotides are TGTGCCAGCAGCTTAGCGGGCGGGGGCAGTAATTCACCCCTCCACTTT. It codes for CASSLAGGGSNSPLHF.

The sample holds a few counts of this clonotype. The rearrangement uses TRBV5-6 and TRBJ2-5; D uncertain. The V gene's germline CDR1 is SGHDT and CDR2 YYEEEE. This CDR3 is built from 14 residues. The V gene lost 0 bases and the J gene lost 0 bases, with 6 bases spanning the gap. CDR3 region: CASSLEMYQETQYF. The DNA for the CDR3 is TGTGCCAGCAGCTTGGAAATGTACCAAGAGACCCAGTACTTC.

The chain couples TRBV20-1 to TRBJ2-3; the match to TRBD2 covers 12 bases. Looked up from germline, CDR1 is DFQATT and CDR2 is SNEGSKA (reference sequence). The CDR3 spans 19 residues. The V and J ends lost 0 bases and 3 bases, in that order; junction bases with no gene match: 13. The CDR3 reads CSARDLTSGGLQGTDTQYF. CDR3 sequence (DNA): TGCAGTGCTAGAGATCTGACTAGCGGGGGCTTACAGGGGACAGATACGCAGTATTTT.

The table lists this clonotype with many counts. The gene calls are TRBV29-1 and TRBJ2-3; D call uncertain. The CDR3 consists of 13 residues. CDR1 SQVTM and CDR2 ANQGSEA come from the germline V gene. The V end lost 6 bases, the J end lost 0 bases, and 10 bases lay between the germline ends. This CDR3 reads CSVSRASTDTQYF. CDR3 nucleotide sequence: TGCAGCGTCTCTCGCGCCAGCACAGATACGCAGTATTTT.

The gene calls are TRBV29-1 and TRBJ2-1; 15 nucleotides align to TRBD2. Germline V gene lookup returns CDR1 SQVTM and CDR2 ANQGSEA. V was clipped by 6 bases and J by 0 bases; unmatched bases: 9. This CDR3 contains 18 residues. The chain's CDR3 is CSVRLGLAGGSSYNEQFF. Here the CDR3 DNA reads TGCAGCGTCCGACTTGGACTAGCGGGAGGGAGCTCCTACAATGAGCAGTTCTTC.

The V and J genes are TRBV6-6 and TRBJ2-3; TRBD2 is a possible D gene (5 bases). With 6 bases removed from V and 5 bases from J, the gap between germline ends came to 18 bases. From germline, CDR1 is MNHNY and CDR2 SVGAGI (reference sequence). The CDR3 runs 15 residues. DNA of the CDR3: TGTGCCAGCAGGAACGGGATTCTGTCACAAGATACGCAGTATTTT. This gives the protein CASRNGILSQDTQYF.

The chain couples TRBV5-1 to TRBJ1-4; D unresolved. This CDR3 is 14 amino acids long. V lost 2 bases and J lost 3, with 8 bases in between. CDR1 and CDR2 from the germline V gene are SGHRS and YFSETQ. CDR3 DNA sequence: TGCGCCAGCAGCTTTAGACGGCCTAATGAAAAACTGTTTTTT. This translates into CASSFRRPNEKLFF.

The J gene is TRBJ1-5, the V gene TRBV20-1, with a possible D match to TRBD1 (5 bases). From germline, CDR1 is DFQATT and CDR2 SNEGSKA (reference sequence). This CDR3 region has 15 residues. V lost 3 bases and J 7 bases, leaving 19 bases between the germline ends. The CDR3 DNA sequence: TGCAGTGCTAGTCGTGGGCAGGGACTTGGACAGCCCCAGCATTTT. Translation gives CSASRGQGLGQPQHF.

The chain joins TRBV6-1 to TRBJ2-1, with a possible D match to TRBD1 (6 bases). V was shortened by 3 bases and J by 9 bases, with 21 bases between the two germline ends. Germline V gene lookup returns CDR1 MNHNS and CDR2 SASEGT. This CDR3 is built from 16 residues. CDR3 DNA sequence: TGTGCCAGCAGTGACTCATGGGTAGGGGGAGTTATTGAGCAGTTCTTC. Residues: CASSDSWVGGVIEQFF.